Included here is one T cell receptor (beta chain) sequence, with context. The record originates from a study of cytomegalovirus exposure and HLA in healthy donors. The CDR3 consists of 15 residues. Germline trimming cut 5 bases from V and 7 bases from J; bases unmatched to any gene: 9. Germline V gene sequence: CDR1 SEHNR, CDR2 FQNEAQ (reference sequence). Participants comprised healthy donors of bone marrow. 13 Jbeta primers and 60 Vbeta primers were used for the PCR. Some clones are missing from TCRdb's copy, which holds only in-frame ones; the method was immunoSEQ multiplex PCR. In the table there are fewer than 250,000 clones, 79% of which are singletons.

The TCR was taken from a woman aged 50 to 65 in good health and CMV-seronegative. J is TRBJ2-2 and V is TRBV7-9; 8 nucleotides align to TRBD2. The sequencing sample was made of PBMCs. The CDR3 sequence: CASSPPGLEVGELFF. DNA for the CDR3: TGTGCCAGCAGCCCGCCGGGACTAGAAGTCGGGGAGCTGTTTTTT.